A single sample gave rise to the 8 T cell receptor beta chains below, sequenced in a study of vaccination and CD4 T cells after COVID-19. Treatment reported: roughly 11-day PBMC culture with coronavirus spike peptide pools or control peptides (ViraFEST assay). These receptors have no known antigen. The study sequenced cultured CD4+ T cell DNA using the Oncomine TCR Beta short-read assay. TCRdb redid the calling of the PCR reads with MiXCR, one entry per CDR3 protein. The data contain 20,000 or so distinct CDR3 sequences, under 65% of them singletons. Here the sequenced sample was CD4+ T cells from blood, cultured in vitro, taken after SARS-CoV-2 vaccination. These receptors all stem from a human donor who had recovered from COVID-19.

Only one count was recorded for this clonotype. DNA for the CDR3: TGTGCCAGCAGCCCATCGCCCGGGGACATTCAGTACTTC. Its protein is CASSPSPGDIQYF. The chain links TRBV7-2 to TRBJ2-4; tentatively, D is TRBD2 (5 bases). The CDR3 extends over 13 amino acids. V lost 5 bases, J lost 8 bases, and 13 bases lay in between. Per germline, CDR1 SGHTA and CDR2 FQGNSA.

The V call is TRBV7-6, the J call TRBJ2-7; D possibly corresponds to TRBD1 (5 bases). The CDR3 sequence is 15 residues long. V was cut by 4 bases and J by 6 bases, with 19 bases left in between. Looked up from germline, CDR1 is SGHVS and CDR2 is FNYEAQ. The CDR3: CASSSRMGHEGEQYF. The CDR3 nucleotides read TGTGCCAGCAGCTCCCGCATGGGGCACGAAGGCGAGCAGTACTTC.

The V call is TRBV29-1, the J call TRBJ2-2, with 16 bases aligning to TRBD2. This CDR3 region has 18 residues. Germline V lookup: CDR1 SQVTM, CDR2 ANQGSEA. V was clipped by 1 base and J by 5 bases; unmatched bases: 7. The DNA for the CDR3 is TGCAGCGTTGAAGTTACGGGACTAGCGGGGGGGTCGACCGGGGAGCTGTTTTTT. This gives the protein CSVEVTGLAGGSTGELFF.

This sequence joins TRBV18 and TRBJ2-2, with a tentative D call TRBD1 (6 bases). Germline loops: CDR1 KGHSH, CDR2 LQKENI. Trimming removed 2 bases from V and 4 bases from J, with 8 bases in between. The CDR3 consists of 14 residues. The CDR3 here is CASSPGGGTGELFF. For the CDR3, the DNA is TGTGCCAGCTCACCAGGGGGCGGCACCGGGGAGCTGTTTTTT.

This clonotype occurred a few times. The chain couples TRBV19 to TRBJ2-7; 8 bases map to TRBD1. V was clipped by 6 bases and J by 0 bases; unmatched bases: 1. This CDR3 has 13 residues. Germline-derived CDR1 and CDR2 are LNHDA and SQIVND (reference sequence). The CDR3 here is CASSGQGSYEQYF. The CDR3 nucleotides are TGTGCCAGTAGCGGACAGGGCTCCTACGAGCAGTACTTC.

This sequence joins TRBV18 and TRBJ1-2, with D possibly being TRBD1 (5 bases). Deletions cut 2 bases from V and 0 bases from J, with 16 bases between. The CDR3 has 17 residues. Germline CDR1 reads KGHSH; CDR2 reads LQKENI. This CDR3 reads CASSPGAVTGSNYGYTF. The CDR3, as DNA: TGTGCCAGCTCACCAGGGGCGGTAACGGGCTCTAACTATGGCTACACCTTC.

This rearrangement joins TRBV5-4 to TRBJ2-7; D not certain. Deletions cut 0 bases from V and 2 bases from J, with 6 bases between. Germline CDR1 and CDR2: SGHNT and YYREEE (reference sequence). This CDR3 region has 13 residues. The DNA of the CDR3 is TGTGCCAGCAGCTTGGGGGGAACCTACGAGCAGTACTTC. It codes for CASSLGGTYEQYF.

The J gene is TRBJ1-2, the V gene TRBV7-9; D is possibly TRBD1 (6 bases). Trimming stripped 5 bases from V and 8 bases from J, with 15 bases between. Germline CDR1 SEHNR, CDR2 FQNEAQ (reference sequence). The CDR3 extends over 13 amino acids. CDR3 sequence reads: CASSQGTGRGYTF. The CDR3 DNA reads TGTGCCAGCAGCCAGGGCACAGGGAGAGGCTACACCTTC.